A single sample gave rise to the 7 T cell receptor beta chains below, sequenced in a study of T cells in Graves' hyperthyroidism and ophthalmopathy. There were TCR beta CDR3 regions amplified from RNA transcripts. Initially, a first-round RT-PCR of the TCR CDR3 employed the HTBI primer set. One entry per CDR3 protein, called by TCRdb with MiXCR from the multiplex PCR reads. The sample holds 300,000 to 400,000 distinct CDR3 sequences, 20% to 25% seen once. The material sequenced was blood. These receptors were taken from a woman between 50 and 59 years old with Graves' hyperthyroidism.

This clonotype was seen a few times. J is TRBJ1-3 and V is TRBV6-1, with D unclear. CDR3 length: 13 amino acids. The V and J ends lost 7 bases and 4 bases respectively, with 11 bases between them. Germline V CDR1 and CDR2: MNHNS, SASEGT. The CDR3: CASIPTIGNTIYF. The CDR3 DNA is TGTGCCAGCATCCCGACAATCGGAAACACCATATATTTT.

This clonotype was seen at least ten times. This rearrangement joins TRBV7-9 to TRBJ2-2; 8 nucleotides agree with TRBD1. Unmatched junction bases numbered 4, after V lost 5 bases and J lost 8 bases. The CDR3 loop spans 13 amino acids. Germline V gene lookup returns CDR1 SEHNR and CDR2 FQNEAQ (reference sequence). CDR3 DNA sequence: TGTGCCAGCAGCACCAGGGGGCTGGGGGAGCTGTTTTTT. Residues: CASSTRGLGELFF.

This clonotype has ten or more counts. The V gene is TRBV28, the J gene TRBJ2-3; D call uncertain. The CDR3 extends over 15 amino acids. Germline CDR1 reads MDHEN; CDR2 reads SYDVKM. V gave up 6 bases and J gave up 5 bases, with 18 bases separating them. Written as DNA, the CDR3 is TGTGCCAGCAGCAAAGGCTGGGGTTTTGAAGATACGCAGTATTTT. Amino acids: CASSKGWGFEDTQYF.

This clonotype has more than one count but fewer than ten. The rearrangement links TRBV6-1 to TRBJ1-4, with D perhaps TRBD1 (5 bases). The germline V gene encodes CDR1 MNHNS and CDR2 SASEGT. V lost 7 bases and J 8 bases, leaving 14 bases between the germline ends. CDR3 length: 13 residues. The CDR3 spells CASIRDLGEKLFF. CDR3 sequence (DNA): TGTGCCAGCATCCGGGACTTAGGGGAAAAACTGTTTTTT.

This clonotype has a count of ten or more. The genes are TRBV7-2 and TRBJ2-3; D possibly corresponds to TRBD2 (6 bases). Germline values: CDR1 SGHTA, CDR2 FQGNSA. CDR3 length: 13 residues. Trimming shortened V by 8 bases and J by 6 bases, and 15 bases separated the two germline ends. In DNA form, the CDR3 reads TGTGCCAGCTCCCTGACTAGTTCGGATACGCAGTATTTT. Translating gives CASSLTSSDTQYF. Drawing the rest from reference TRBV7-2 and TRBJ2-3, the complete variable domain is GAGVSQSPSNKVTEKGKDVELRCDPISGHTALYWYRQSLGQGLEFLIYFQGNSAPDKSGLPSDRFSAERTGGSVSTLTIQRTQQEDSAVYLCASSLTSSDTQYFGPGTRLTVL.

This clonotype has ten or more counts. The chain is built from TRBV6-1 and TRBJ2-7; 8 positions match TRBD1. The CDR3 is 14 amino acids. The V and J ends lost 4 bases and 0 bases, in that order; junction bases with no gene match: 2. The germline V gene encodes CDR1 MNHNS and CDR2 SASEGT. The DNA for the CDR3 is TGTGCCAGCAGTGGACAGGGGAGCTCCTACGAGCAGTACTTC. Translated: CASSGQGSSYEQYF.

The chain joins TRBV2 to TRBJ2-2; D unresolved. From germline, CDR1 is SNHLY and CDR2 FYNNEI. This CDR3 has 15 amino acids. Trimming cost V 6 bases and J 0 bases, with 11 bases left between them. This CDR3 is CASSAATSNTGELFF. The CDR3 bases are TGTGCCAGCAGCGCCGCGACATCGAACACCGGGGAGCTGTTTTTT.